This TCR beta chain is drawn from a study of quantifying T cell responses using KT2 cells. Looking at the study overall: RNA was reverse transcribed with TCR alpha and beta constant-region primers. Broader study findings: Detection of KT2 sequences held at the lowest tested level, about one cell per 100,000 PBMC.

Each cDNA got a UMI-containing oligo ligated at its 3' end. An equimolar mix of RC1.1 and RC1.2 primed the beta chain across TRBC1 and TRBC2. TCRdb analysed the UMI-ligation and nested PCR reads with MiXCR anew, one entry per CDR3 protein. The data contain roughly 50,000 distinct CDR3 sequences, more than 9% of them singletons. To note about this clonotype: Its cognate antigen is unknown.

The specimen sequenced was PBMCs spiked with cells of the T cell clone KT2. The sequence was obtained from a human donor.

The CDR3 protein is CASSYGDSSNYGYTF. DNA for the CDR3: TGTGCCAGCAGTTATGGAGACAGCTCTAACTATGGCTACACCTTC. The J gene is TRBJ1-2, the V gene TRBV6-5; TRBD1 is a possible D gene (5 bases). V was cut by 3 bases and J by 0 bases, with 11 bases left in between. The CDR3 is 15 amino acids. The germline gives CDR1 MNHEY, CDR2 SVGAGI.